This TCR beta chain was obtained from a study of shared clonotypes between healthy human individuals. Study as a whole: Sampling drew on donors who were a couple of women and three men aged 18 to 49. Researchers assigned three CD4 naive, three CD4 memory, two CD8 naive and one CD8 memory plate to each donor.

Some clones are missing from TCRdb's copy, which holds only in-frame ones; the method was immunoSEQ multiplex PCR. Seen here are 700,000 or so clones, 72% observed once, and the top ten hold approximately 2%. Nashville, Tennessee was home to all donors, each a Caucasian adult. The specimen was memory CD4+ T cells sorted from blood. As to subset: CD45RA-negative fraction. The sequence was collected from a woman younger than 45 in good health.

The CDR3 bases are TGTGCCACGCAGACCTCTGGGGCCAACGTCCTGACTTTC. Translation gives CATQTSGANVLTF. This chain uses TRBV19 with TRBJ2-6; unclear D gene. There are 13 residues in the CDR3. Per the germline V gene, CDR1 is LNHDA and CDR2 is SQIVND (reference sequence). The ends were cut back, 10 bases at V and 0 bases at J, with 7 bases in the middle.